The next 5 T cell receptor beta chains were all read from a single sample in a study of shared clonotypes between healthy human individuals (dated by TCRdb to between 2020 and 2021). Library preparation was by the immunoSEQ multiplex PCR assay. TCRdb provides this immuneACCESS table in a form limited to in-frame rearrangements. Some clones are lacking; in checked studies, under half of them reflect an unresolved V gene, and why the rest are absent is not known. The sample includes over a million clones, with 78% observed a single time. The ten most abundant clones make up around 0.6% of the sample. The sample taken for sequencing was memory CD4+ T cells from PBMCs. Explained via the paper, the cell subset or site label denotes: CD45RA-negative fraction. These receptors all come from a man younger than 30 in good health. Some clones in this sample may be carry-over from other donors' samples.

The chain uses TRBV12-2 and TRBJ2-2. TRBV12-2 is tagged as a pseudogene. This CDR3 region has 16 residues. Here the CDR3 DNA reads TGTGCAAGTCGCTTGTCTGCCGGGCCAAGACCCGGGGAGCTGTTTTTT. The encoded protein is CASRLSAGPRPGELFF.

This rearrangement joins TRBV5-1 to TRBJ1-3; weak D call: TRBD1 (6 bases). The ends were cut back, 2 bases at V and 3 bases at J, with 12 bases in the middle. The CDR3 sequence is 15 residues long. The germline V gene encodes CDR1 SGHRS and CDR2 YFSETQ. Written as DNA, the CDR3 is TGCGCCAGCAGCTTCACGGGGGCGCGTGGAAACACCATATATTTT. The encoded protein is CASSFTGARGNTIYF.

V and J are TRBV9 and TRBJ2-7; TRBD2 agrees at 13 bases. Germline V CDR1 and CDR2: SGDLS, YYNGEE. Trimming at V came to 7 bases and at J to 6 bases, leaving 13 bases not matched to a gene. The CDR3 totals 16 residues. The chain's CDR3 is CASSRTSGSLRSEQYF. CDR3 DNA sequence: TGTGCCAGCTCCCGGACTAGCGGGAGTCTTAGAAGCGAGCAGTACTTC.

The rearrangement joins TRBV18 to TRBJ1-1; 7 nucleotides match TRBD1. With V trimmed by 6 bases and J by 4 bases, 8 bases remained unmatched. This CDR3 has 14 amino acids. Germline V gives CDR1 KGHSH, CDR2 LQKENI. In DNA form, the CDR3 reads TGTGCCAGCTCCGGACAGGCGAAATCCACTGAAGCTTTCTTT. This sequence encodes CASSGQAKSTEAFF.

The gene calls are TRBV13 and TRBJ2-7; 7 nucleotides align to TRBD2. Germline V gene lookup returns CDR1 PRHDT and CDR2 FYEKMQ (reference sequence). The junction had 11 bases not matched to a gene; V was cut back by 5 bases and J by 4 bases. The CDR3 is made up of 15 amino acids. DNA for the CDR3: TGTGCCAGCAGCCCCTCGGGGGGATCGGTTTACGAGCAGTACTTC. Encoded protein: CASSPSGGSVYEQYF.